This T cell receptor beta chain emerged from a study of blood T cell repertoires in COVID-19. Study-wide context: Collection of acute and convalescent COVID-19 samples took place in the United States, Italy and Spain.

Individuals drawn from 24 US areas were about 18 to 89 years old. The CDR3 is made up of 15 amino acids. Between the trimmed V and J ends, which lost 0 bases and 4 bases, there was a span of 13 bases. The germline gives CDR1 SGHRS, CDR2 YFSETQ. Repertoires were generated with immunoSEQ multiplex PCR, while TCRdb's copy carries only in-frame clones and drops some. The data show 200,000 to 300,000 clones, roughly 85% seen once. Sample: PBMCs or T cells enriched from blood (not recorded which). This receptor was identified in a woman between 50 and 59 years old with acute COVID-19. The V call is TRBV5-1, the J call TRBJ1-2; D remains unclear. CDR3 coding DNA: TGCGCCAGCAGCTTGGGTGCAGGAACTGCCTATGGCTACACCTTC. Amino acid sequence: CASSLGAGTAYGYTF.